These T cell receptor beta chains were read from a single sample in a study of monozygotic twins with inflammatory bowel disease. TCRdb processed the 5' RACE reads again and assigns one entry to each CDR3 protein, with no DNA. This sample's table reports over 150,000 distinct CDR3 sequences. Source material: blood. The receptors come from a human donor with ulcerative colitis or Crohn's disease, or a healthy co-twin of an affected twin (not recorded which). The CDR3 runs from the conserved cysteine through the conserved F or W. Size is omitted from some rows. Given values are once, few, many or a class for expanded clones.

V gene	clone size	J gene	CDR3 protein
TRBV20-1	NA	TRBJ2-7	CSARGPGGEQYF
TRBV28	NA	TRBJ2-7	CASSLQSSPKYF
TRBV4-2	NA	TRBJ1-2	CASSQDLGSVYGYTF
TRBV5-4	NA	TRBJ2-1	CASSSEFRTGEQFF
TRBV5-4	NA	TRBJ2-2	CASSFSSGSTGELFF
TRBV5-1	NA	TRBJ2-7	CASSPRDRGHEQYF
TRBV5-1	NA	TRBJ2-7	CASSLKGTGDLSYEQYF
TRBV6-1	NA	TRBJ1-5	CASILPLGGPGNQPQHF
TRBV20-1	NA	TRBJ1-6	CSARRGTVLLGHNSPLHF
TRBV7-2	NA	TRBJ2-3	CASSFRGITDTQYF
TRBV4-2	NA	TRBJ1-5	CASSQQYRGTPNQPQHF
TRBV7-3	NA	TRBJ2-3	CASSLTGYWTDTQYF
TRBV27	NA	TRBJ1-1	CASSLSPGRTEAFF
TRBV5-1	NA	TRBJ2-1	CASSYTPGSYNEQFF
TRBV24-1	NA	TRBJ2-3	CATSQGLDTQYF
TRBV4-1	NA	TRBJ2-2	CASSPRIGELFF
TRBV6-1	NA	TRBJ1-1	CASSPGTGGVEAFF
TRBV12-3/TRBV12-4	NA	TRBJ2-7	CASRPSGRMYEQYF
TRBV24-1	NA	TRBJ2-4	CATSDTKNIQYF
TRBV5-1	NA	TRBJ2-2	CASSLVFAGANTGELFF
TRBV7-3	NA	TRBJ2-2	CASSPRALTGELFF
TRBV7-2	NA	TRBJ1-1	CASSLVGGETEAFF
TRBV5-6	NA	TRBJ2-3	CASTIADTQYF
TRBV20-1	NA	TRBJ2-7	CSASGTPFTYEQYF
TRBV5-1	NA	TRBJ2-3	CASSLQGAPGDTQYF
TRBV12-3/TRBV12-4	NA	TRBJ2-7	CASSLPSTYEQYF
TRBV10-3	NA	TRBJ1-2	CAISESGDRGSGYTF
TRBV6-5	NA	TRBJ1-3	CASSYSNPRFSGNTIYF
TRBV6-1	NA	TRBJ2-7	CASQVKITSRPTLDEQYF
TRBV12-3/TRBV12-4	NA	TRBJ1-1	CASSKTTRGFLVMNTEAFF
TRBV5-1	NA	TRBJ2-2	CASSLVDPNTGELFF
TRBV6-1	NA	TRBJ2-7	CASSVTDLYEQYF
TRBV9	NA	TRBJ2-6	CASSSGVYSGANVLTF
TRBV18	NA	TRBJ1-3	CASSPERGQGSSGNTIYF
TRBV7-2	medium-sized	TRBJ2-2	CASSLMSSGSRGTGELFF
TRBV29-1	NA	TRBJ1-1	CSVSEGRDTEAFF
TRBV4-1	NA	TRBJ1-5	CASSQDHRDRGNQPQHF
TRBV5-6	NA	TRBJ1-1	CASRRDAGSEAFF
TRBV5-5	NA	TRBJ2-3	CASSPGWSTDTQYF
TRBV20-1	NA	TRBJ1-5	CSARQAKGNQPQHF
TRBV11-2	NA	TRBJ2-2	CASSWDPDTGELFF
TRBV5-6	NA	TRBJ2-5	CASSLVLVETQYF
TRBV7-2	NA	TRBJ1-5	CASSLGGMGRGNQPQHF
TRBV11-3	NA	TRBJ2-3	CASSPSPSTDTQYF
TRBV12-3/TRBV12-4	NA	TRBJ1-5	CASTPGTGGNQPQHF